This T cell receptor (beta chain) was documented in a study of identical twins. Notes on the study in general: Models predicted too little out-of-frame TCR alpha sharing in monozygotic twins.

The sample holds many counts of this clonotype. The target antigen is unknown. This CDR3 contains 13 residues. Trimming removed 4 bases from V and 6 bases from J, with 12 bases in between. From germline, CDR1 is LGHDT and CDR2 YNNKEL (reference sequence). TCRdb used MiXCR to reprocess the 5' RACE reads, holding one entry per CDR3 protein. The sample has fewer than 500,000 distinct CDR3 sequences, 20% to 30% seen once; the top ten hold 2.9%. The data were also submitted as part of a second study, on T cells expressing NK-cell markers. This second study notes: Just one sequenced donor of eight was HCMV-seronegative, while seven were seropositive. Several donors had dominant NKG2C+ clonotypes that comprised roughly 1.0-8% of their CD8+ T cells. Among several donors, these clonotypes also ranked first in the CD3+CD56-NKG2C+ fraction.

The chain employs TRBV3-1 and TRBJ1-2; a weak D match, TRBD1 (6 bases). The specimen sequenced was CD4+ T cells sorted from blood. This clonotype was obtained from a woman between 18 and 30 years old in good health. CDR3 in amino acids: CASSREQGDGYTF. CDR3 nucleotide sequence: TGTGCCAGCAGCCGGGAACAGGGCGATGGCTACACCTTC. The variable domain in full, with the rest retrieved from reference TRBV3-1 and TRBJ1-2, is DTAVSQTPKYLVTQMGNDKSIKCEQNLGHDTMYWYKQDSKKFLKIMFSYNNKELIINETVPNRFSPKSPDKAHLNLHINSLELGDSAVYFCASSREQGDGYTFGSGTRLTVV.